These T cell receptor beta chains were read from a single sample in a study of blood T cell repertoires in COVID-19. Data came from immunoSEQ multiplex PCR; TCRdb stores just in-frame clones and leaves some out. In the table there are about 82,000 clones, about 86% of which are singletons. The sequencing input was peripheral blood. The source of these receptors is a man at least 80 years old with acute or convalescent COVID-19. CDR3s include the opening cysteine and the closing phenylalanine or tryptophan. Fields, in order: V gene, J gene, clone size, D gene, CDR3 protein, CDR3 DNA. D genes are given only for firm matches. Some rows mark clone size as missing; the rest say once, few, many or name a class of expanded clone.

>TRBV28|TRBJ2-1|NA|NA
CASRSSYNEQFF
TGTGCCAGCAGGAGCTCCTACAATGAGCAGTTCTTC
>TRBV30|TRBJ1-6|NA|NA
CAWGFRDSPLHF
TGTGCCTGGGGATTCAGGGATTCACCCCTCCACTTT
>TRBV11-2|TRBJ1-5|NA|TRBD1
CASSLGQGINQPQHF
TGTGCCAGCAGCTTAGGACAGGGGATCAATCAGCCCCAGCATTTT
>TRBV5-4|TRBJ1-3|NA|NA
CASSQEGWGPGNTIYF
TGTGCCAGCAGCCAGGAGGGGTGGGGCCCTGGAAACACCATATATTTT
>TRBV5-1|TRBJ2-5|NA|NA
CASSLDTGSGTQYF
TGCGCCAGCAGCTTGGACACCGGATCGGGGACCCAGTACTTC
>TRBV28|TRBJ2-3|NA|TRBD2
CASSLILAGGFPYTDTQYF
TGTGCCAGCAGTTTGATACTAGCGGGAGGTTTTCCTTACACAGATACGCAGTATTTT
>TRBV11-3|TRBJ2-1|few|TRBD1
CASSHALGQGELEQFF
TGTGCCAGCAGCCACGCCCTGGGACAGGGGGAATTGGAGCAGTTCTTC
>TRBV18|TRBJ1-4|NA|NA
CASSLGQGEKLFF
TGTGCCAGCTCACTGGGACAAGGTGAAAAACTGTTTTTT
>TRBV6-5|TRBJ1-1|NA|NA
CASRPGEAFF
TGTGCCAGCAGGCCGGGTGAAGCTTTCTTT
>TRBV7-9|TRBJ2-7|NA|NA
CASSLLEPSEQYF
TGTGCCAGCAGCTTATTGGAGCCCTCCGAGCAGTACTTC
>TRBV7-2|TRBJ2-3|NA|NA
CASSLQRLSTDTQYF
TGTGCCAGCAGCTTACAGCGCCTGAGCACAGATACGCAGTATTTT
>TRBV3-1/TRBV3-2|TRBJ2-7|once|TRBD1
CASSQSGTGFYEQYF
TGTGCCAGCAGCCAATCTGGGACAGGGTTCTACGAGCAGTACTTC
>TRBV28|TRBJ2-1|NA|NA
CASSPRTAEQFF
TGTGCCAGCAGTCCTAGGACAGCTGAGCAGTTCTTC
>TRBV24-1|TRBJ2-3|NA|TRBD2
CATSDSQAPGLLTDTQYF
TGTGCCACCAGTGATTCTCAGGCACCGGGACTACTCACAGATACGCAGTATTTT
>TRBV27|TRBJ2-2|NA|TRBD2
CASSPSVTSVSNTGELFF
TGTGCCAGCAGTCCTTCCGTGACTAGCGTGTCGAACACCGGGGAGCTGTTTTTT
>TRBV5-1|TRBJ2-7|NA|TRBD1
CASSLQGARSYEQYF
TGCGCCAGCAGCTTACAGGGGGCGCGTTCCTACGAGCAGTACTTC
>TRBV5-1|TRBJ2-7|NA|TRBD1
CASRAGTAAYEQYF
TGCGCCAGCAGAGCAGGGACAGCCGCCTACGAGCAGTACTTC
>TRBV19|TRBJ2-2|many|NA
CASTSFINTGELFF
TGTGCCAGCACATCCTTCATTAACACCGGGGAGCTGTTTTTT
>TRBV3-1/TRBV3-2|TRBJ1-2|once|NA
CASSQARVEQRGYTF
TGTGCCAGCAGCCAAGCTAGGGTCGAGCAGCGGGGCTACACCTTC
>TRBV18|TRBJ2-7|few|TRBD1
CASSSDRGLGEQYF
TGTGCCAGCTCATCGGACAGGGGGCTTGGCGAGCAGTACTTC
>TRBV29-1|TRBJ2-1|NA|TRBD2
CSSKLAGETASYNEQFF
TGCAGCTCAAAATTAGCGGGAGAAACGGCGTCCTACAATGAGCAGTTCTTC
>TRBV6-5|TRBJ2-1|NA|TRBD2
CASSAGAGEQFF
TGTGCCAGCTCAGCGGGGGCGGGTGAGCAGTTCTTC
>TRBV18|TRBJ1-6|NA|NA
CASSQDSRSSPLHF
TGTGCCAGCTCACAGGACAGCCGGAGTTCACCCCTCCACTTT
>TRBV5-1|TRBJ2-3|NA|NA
CASSFGQNTDTQYF
TGCGCCAGCAGCTTTGGACAGAACACAGATACGCAGTATTTT
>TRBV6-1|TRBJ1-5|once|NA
CASSETTILPQHF
TGTGCCAGCAGTGAGACGACAATCCTTCCCCAGCATTTT
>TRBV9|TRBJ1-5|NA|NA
CASSPSGDSNQPQHF
TGTGCCAGCAGCCCCTCGGGGGATAGCAATCAGCCCCAGCATTTT
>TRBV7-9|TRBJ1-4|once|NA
CASSLAGLLSEKLFF
TGTGCCAGCAGCTTAGCGGGGCTGTTGAGTGAAAAACTGTTTTTT
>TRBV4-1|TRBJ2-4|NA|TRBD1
CASSPQGALAKNIQYF
TGCGCCAGCAGCCCTCAGGGGGCTCTAGCCAAAAACATTCAGTACTTC
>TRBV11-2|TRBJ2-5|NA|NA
CASSLVAYRVMPETQYF
TGTGCCAGCAGCTTAGTTGCGTACAGGGTGATGCCGGAGACCCAGTACTTC
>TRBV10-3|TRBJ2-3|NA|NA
CAISESQGGTDTQYF
TGTGCCATCAGTGAGAGTCAGGGTGGCACAGATACGCAGTATTTT
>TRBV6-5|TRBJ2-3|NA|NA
CASRRTGRADTQYF
TGTGCCAGCAGGCGAACAGGGAGAGCAGATACGCAGTATTTT
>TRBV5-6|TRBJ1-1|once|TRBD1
CASSVGQRKAFF
TGTGCCAGCAGCGTGGGACAGAGAAAAGCTTTCTTT
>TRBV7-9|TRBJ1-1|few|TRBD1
CASSSGQGNTEAFF
TGTGCCAGCAGCTCGGGACAGGGGAACACTGAAGCTTTCTTT
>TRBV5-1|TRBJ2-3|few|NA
CASSFTTDTQYF
TGCGCCAGCAGCTTTACAACAGATACGCAGTATTTT
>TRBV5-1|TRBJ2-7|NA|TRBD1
CASSLVGTGPSEQYF
TGCGCCAGCAGCTTGGTAGGGACAGGACCTTCCGAGCAGTACTTC
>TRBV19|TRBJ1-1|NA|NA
CASSTTGNTEAFF
TGTGCCAGTAGTACGACAGGAAACACTGAAGCTTTCTTT
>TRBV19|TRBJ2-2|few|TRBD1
CASTRGTADTGELFF
TGTGCCAGTACCAGAGGGACAGCCGACACCGGGGAGCTGTTTTTT
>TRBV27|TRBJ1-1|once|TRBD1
CASSFDRQGTEAFF
TGTGCCAGCAGTTTCGATAGACAGGGAACTGAAGCTTTCTTT
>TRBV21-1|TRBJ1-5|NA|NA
CASSPTGGNQPQHF
TGTGCCAGCAGCCCGACAGGGGGGAATCAGCCCCAGCATTTT
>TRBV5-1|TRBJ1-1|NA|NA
CASSSEGQNTEAFF
TGCGCCAGCAGCTCAGAAGGACAGAACACTGAAGCTTTCTTT
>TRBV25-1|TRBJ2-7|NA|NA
CASKDGAYEQYF
TGTGCCAGCAAAGACGGAGCCTACGAGCAGTACTTC
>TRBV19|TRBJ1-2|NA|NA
CASSIMARTLYGYTF
TGTGCCAGTAGTATAATGGCGCGGACTCTCTATGGCTACACCTTC
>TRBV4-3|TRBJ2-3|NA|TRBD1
CASSQAVGRGRTDTQYF
TGCGCCAGCAGCCAAGCGGTAGGCAGGGGGCGCACAGATACGCAGTATTTT
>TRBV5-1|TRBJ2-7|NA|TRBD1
CASSSTGFYEQYF
TGCGCCAGCAGCTCGACAGGGTTCTACGAGCAGTACTTC
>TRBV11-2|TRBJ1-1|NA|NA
CASSLWGGRGTEAFF
TGTGCCAGCAGCTTATGGGGCGGGCGGGGCACTGAAGCTTTCTTT
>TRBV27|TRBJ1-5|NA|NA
CASRDSYNQPQHF
TGTGCCAGCAGGGACAGCTACAATCAGCCCCAGCATTTT
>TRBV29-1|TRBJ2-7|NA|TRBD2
CSGTSPGEQYF
TGCAGCGGGACTAGCCCCGGCGAGCAGTACTTC
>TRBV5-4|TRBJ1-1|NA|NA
CASTDRRNTEAFF
TGTGCCAGCACCGACAGGAGGAACACTGAAGCTTTCTTT
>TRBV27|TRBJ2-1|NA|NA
CASTSGAMNEQFF
TGTGCCAGCACCTCAGGGGCGATGAATGAGCAGTTCTTC
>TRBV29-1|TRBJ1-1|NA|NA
CSFRTPLTGTEAFF
TGCAGCTTCCGGACCCCACTTACGGGGACTGAAGCTTTCTTT
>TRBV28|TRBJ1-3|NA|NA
CASRPGGQRLSGNTIYF
TGTGCCAGCAGACCCGGAGGACAGCGACTTTCTGGAAACACCATATATTTT